Listed below are T cell receptor beta chains from one sample, sequenced in a study of blood T cells in healthy people across ages. TCRdb analysed the 5' RACE reads with MiXCR anew, one entry per CDR3 protein. In the table there are some 890,000 distinct CDR3 sequences, 25% to 30% of which are singletons. The data also belong to a second study, concerning T cells of mothers and their children.

Sequenced material: blood. These receptors were collected from a woman aged 35 to 49 in good health. Each CDR3 is given with its conserved first and last residue. Each record gives: clone size, J gene, V gene, D gene, CDR3 DNA, CDR3 protein. D genes are given only for firm matches. Only part of the rows carry a size: once, few, many, or a class if the clone is expanded.

clone_size: many
j_call: TRBJ2-7
v_call: TRBV20-1
d_call: TRBD1
cdr3_nt: TGCAGTGCTAGAGGGTCACAGGGGGCGGACGAGCAGTACTTC
cdr3_aa: CSARGSQGADEQYF

clone_size: NA
j_call: TRBJ2-5
v_call: TRBV29-1
d_call: TRBD2
cdr3_nt: TGCAGCGTTGAGGCTAGCGGGCTCCAAGAGACCCAGTACTTC
cdr3_aa: CSVEASGLQETQYF

clone_size: NA
j_call: TRBJ2-1
v_call: TRBV7-3
d_call: TRBD1
cdr3_nt: TGTGCCAGCAGCCTACGACAGGGAATAAACAATGAGCAGTTCTTC
cdr3_aa: CASSLRQGINNEQFF

clone_size: many
j_call: TRBJ2-1
v_call: TRBV7-8
d_call: TRBD1
cdr3_nt: TGTGCCAGCACCCAAGACAGGGACGATGAGCAGTTCTTC
cdr3_aa: CASTQDRDDEQFF

clone_size: NA
j_call: TRBJ1-5
v_call: TRBV4-1
d_call: NA
cdr3_nt: TGCGCCAGCAGCCAAGAGATGGCTAATAGCAATCAGCCCCAGCATTTT
cdr3_aa: CASSQEMANSNQPQHF

clone_size: many
j_call: TRBJ2-1
v_call: TRBV7-3
d_call: NA
cdr3_nt: TGTGCCAGCAGCTTAGAACCCGCAGGCAATGAGCAGTTCTTC
cdr3_aa: CASSLEPAGNEQFF

clone_size: NA
j_call: TRBJ2-7
v_call: TRBV15
d_call: NA
cdr3_nt: TGTGCCACCAGCAGAGATTTGTCTCAAGAGGCCCAGTACTTC
cdr3_aa: CATSRDLSQEAQYF

clone_size: NA
j_call: TRBJ1-1
v_call: TRBV28
d_call: NA
cdr3_nt: TGTGCCAGCAGCTACGCAGGGGCGAACACTGAAGCTTTCTTT
cdr3_aa: CASSYAGANTEAFF

clone_size: many
j_call: TRBJ1-1
v_call: TRBV10-3
d_call: NA
cdr3_nt: TGTGCCATCAGTGGAACAGGTACCACTGAAGCTTTCTTT
cdr3_aa: CAISGTGTTEAFF

clone_size: NA
j_call: TRBJ1-6
v_call: TRBV27
d_call: NA
cdr3_nt: TGTGCCAGCACCCCTTTGGGGGCAGGGAATAATTCACCCCTCCACTTT
cdr3_aa: CASTPLGAGNNSPLHF

clone_size: NA
j_call: TRBJ1-1
v_call: TRBV6-2/TRBV6-3
d_call: NA
cdr3_nt: TGTGCCAGCAGTTCGGTCCCGGGGGCGCGAGGTACTGAAGCTTTCTTT
cdr3_aa: CASSSVPGARGTEAFF

clone_size: NA
j_call: TRBJ1-5
v_call: TRBV7-9
d_call: NA
cdr3_nt: TGTGCCAGCAGCTTAAGGACAGAGGATCAGCCCCAGCATTTT
cdr3_aa: CASSLRTEDQPQHF

clone_size: NA
j_call: TRBJ2-7
v_call: TRBV20-1
d_call: TRBD2
cdr3_nt: TGCAGTGCTAGAGATCCGGGTGCGGGGGGCATCTCCTACGAGCAGTACTTC
cdr3_aa: CSARDPGAGGISYEQYF

clone_size: NA
j_call: TRBJ2-3
v_call: TRBV4-2
d_call: NA
cdr3_nt: TGTGCCAGCAGCCCAAGTGGTGGAGGGTTAGAAACAGATACGCAGTATTTT
cdr3_aa: CASSPSGGGLETDTQYF

clone_size: few
j_call: TRBJ1-2
v_call: TRBV5-6
d_call: NA
cdr3_nt: TGTGCCAGCAGTGGGGGTATTCGGAGCTATGGCTACACCTTC
cdr3_aa: CASSGGIRSYGYTF

clone_size: NA
j_call: TRBJ2-5
v_call: TRBV4-1
d_call: TRBD1
cdr3_nt: TGCGCCAGCAGCGTGACCGGGACAGGGGCAGGGAATGAGCAGTACTTC
cdr3_aa: CASSVTGTGAGNEQYF

clone_size: many
j_call: TRBJ2-5
v_call: TRBV11-2
d_call: TRBD1
cdr3_nt: TGTGCCAGCAGACACTCCGACAGGGGCCAAGAGACCCAGTACTTC
cdr3_aa: CASRHSDRGQETQYF

clone_size: NA
j_call: TRBJ1-6
v_call: TRBV6-1
d_call: NA
cdr3_nt: TGTGCCAGCAGTGGCCTAGCGAATGCACCCCTCCACTTT
cdr3_aa: CASSGLANAPLHF

clone_size: NA
j_call: TRBJ1-2
v_call: TRBV7-6
d_call: TRBD1
cdr3_nt: TGTGCCAGCAGCTTAGGGTTGCGGACAGGGGTAAAGTATGGCTACACCTTC
cdr3_aa: CASSLGLRTGVKYGYTF

clone_size: many
j_call: TRBJ2-3
v_call: TRBV12-3/TRBV12-4
d_call: TRBD2
cdr3_nt: TGTGCCAGCAGTTTAGTCTTCCCGGGGGGGAGCACAGATACGCAGTATTTT
cdr3_aa: CASSLVFPGGSTDTQYF

clone_size: many
j_call: TRBJ2-3
v_call: TRBV4-1
d_call: NA
cdr3_nt: TGCGCCAGCAGCCAAATGGGCCTACCACGGGATACGCAGTATTTT
cdr3_aa: CASSQMGLPRDTQYF

clone_size: few
j_call: TRBJ1-5
v_call: TRBV5-8
d_call: NA
cdr3_nt: TGTGCCAGCAGCTCGGCGGGGTCATTCAATCAGCCCCAGCATTTT
cdr3_aa: CASSSAGSFNQPQHF